This TCR beta chain was captured by sequencing in a study of blood T cell repertoires in COVID-19. In this sample, this clone turned up once. The CDR3 sequence is 13 residues long. Trimming cost V 0 bases and J 5 bases, with 6 bases left between them. Germline values: CDR1 SGHRS, CDR2 YFSETQ. This table comes from immunoSEQ multiplex PCR, and its TCRdb copy is limited to in-frame clones, with some not included. The sample includes approximately 190,000 clones, less than 90% of them seen just once. The clonotype was recovered from a human donor in a cohort sampled during active COVID-19. The chain joins TRBV5-1 to TRBJ1-5, with D hard to call. The sequencing input was peripheral blood. The CDR3 coding sequence is TGCGCCAGCAGCTTGGACGGGGATCAGCCCCAGCATTTT. This encodes CASSLDGDQPQHF.